This T cell receptor (beta chain) was recovered during a study of T cells in Graves' hyperthyroidism and ophthalmopathy. Study at large: Peripheral blood was obtained at initial diagnosis, preceding any treatment. The study's findings and limits: A median around six months before onset, the model predicted ophthalmopathy. Among clonotypes expanded in thyroid above 0.001, most were also found in blood.

What was amplified from RNA transcripts were TCR beta CDR3 regions. RT-PCR in the first round (using the HTBI primer set) targeted the TCR CDR3. TCRdb itself ran the multiplex PCR reads through MiXCR, one entry per CDR3 protein. The data contain roughly 580,000 distinct CDR3 sequences, around 13% of them seen just once; the ten biggest clones take up under 7%. Germline CDR1 reads ENHRY; CDR2 reads SYGVKD. The CDR3 is 11 residues long. The V end lost 6 bases, the J end lost 7 bases, and 10 bases lay between the germline ends. With regard to this clonotype: Its antigen is currently unknown. A much bigger clone sits one base away, suggesting this may be a read error.

Preceding any ophthalmopathy symptoms, the blood sample dates from first hyperthyroidism diagnosis. The sample was blood. This sequence was found in a woman aged 25-40 years with Graves' hyperthyroidism that later progressed to Graves' ophthalmopathy. The V gene is TRBV10-3, the J gene TRBJ2-7; possibly TRBD2 for D (6 bases). The CDR3 bases are TGTGCCATCAGAGGGGACTGGGAGCAGTACTTC. Protein product: CAIRGDWEQYF.